This T cell receptor beta chain comes out of a study of T cell changes during pregnancy in multiple sclerosis. Measured with immunoSEQ multiplex PCR; TCRdb has only the in-frame clones, and not every one. Of around 33,000 clones listed, 92% are singletons. The ends lost 2 bases at V and 2 bases at J; junction bases unmatched: 2. The CDR3 length is 15 residues. The germline gives CDR1 GTSNPN, CDR2 SVGIG (reference sequence). The chain carries TRBV30 and TRBJ2-1, with 11 bases matching TRBD2. Sequenced here: CD4+ T cells from peripheral blood mononuclear cells, sampled after pregnancy. The clonotype originates from a female donor with multiple sclerosis, enrolled in a pregnancy study. CDR3 sequence reads: CAWSRLAGTYNEQFF. In nucleotides, the CDR3 is TGTGCCTGGAGTCGACTAGCGGGGACCTACAATGAGCAGTTCTTC.